This T cell receptor beta chain derives from a study of T cell responses to AZD1222 COVID-19 vaccine (dated by TCRdb to the early 2020s). Describing the broader study: TCR sequencing was performed for 230 to 250 trial participants, of whom around 200 were given two doses of AZD1222 and approximately 25 were given two doses of MenACWY control vaccine. Trial participants were enrolled by age into subgroups of 18-55, 56-69 and 70-plus years, and around 150, 28 and 57 TCR-sequenced participants, respectively, were included in these subgroups. What the research found in general, with its limitations: Most participants were white British and females outnumbered males, and the authors suggested that clonal diversity may have been underestimated. Because no day 14 peak-response samples were available, the repertoires could be characterized only after the peak T cell response. Conclusions about previously exposed vaccinees are limited because only six or seven AZD1222 recipients were SARS-CoV-2 seropositive at baseline. Reportedly, close to half of the unique spike-specific TCRs recognized epitopes lying outside the regions that are mutated in the B.1.351 and B.1.1.7 variants. After two AZD1222 doses, spike-specific TCR breadth and depth were significantly higher than at day 0 and than in MenACWY recipients. In the small 56-69-year group, the increase in depth fell short of significance, most likely because of low power. Vaccine-associated CD4 TCRs spanned the whole spike protein, with dominant responses in regions 160-218 and 743-854.

The time point label, read with the paper, signifies: about 28 days (+/-7) after the second vaccine dose. AZD1222 recipients whose second dose came at about 4 weeks and those whose second dose came at about 12 weeks were combined into one group, since spike-specific TCR depth and breadth did not differ between the two schedules. Samples from vaccinated people were obtained from the UK trials COV001 and COV002, which included a single-blind randomized controlled phase 2/3 trial of AZD1222 (ChAdOx1 nCoV-19) in healthy adults. For TCRbeta chain sequencing, PBMC samples from trial participants were taken at day 0 and at day 28 after the second dose. The CDR3 regions of human TCRbeta chains were subjected to immunosequencing. From the authors' description of their analysis: TCRs in the repertoires were compared against a reference library of SARS-CoV-2-specific TCRs that had been generated with the MIRA antigen-specificity platform. Breadth meant the fraction of unique TCRs that were SARS-CoV-2-associated, whereas depth meant the fraction of total T cells that were SARS-CoV-2-associated. Using the MIRA data, every spike-specific TCR was mapped to the spike region that the TCR reacted to and assigned to either a CD4 or a CD8 class. Log10-transformed breadth and depth values were compared by one-way ANOVA with Sidak's multiple comparisons tests. TCRdb obtained this table from immuneACCESS and retained in-frame rearrangements with V and J assigned. These tables miss some clones; where compared with another copy, unresolved V genes account for less than half of the shortfall, and the remainder is unexplained. D and trimming were read from the DNA, whereas the V and J calls and clone size are those reported in that table. The sample includes 140,000 to 150,000 clones, with about 90% observed a single time. The ten largest clones take up over 3% of the sample.

The CDR3 runs 14 amino acids, cysteine and phenylalanine included. Solely the CDR3 DNA is kept, with 42 bases framed from the first base. As encoded in the germline V gene, CDR1 is KGHSH while CDR2 is LQKENI. V lost 1 base and J lost 8 bases; the stretch between them is 11 bases long. As concerns this clone: The target of this receptor is not known. No clone much larger than this one lies a single base away; base qualities are absent.

Here the sequenced sample was peripheral blood, taken 28 days after the second AZD1222 dose. The chain was built from TRBV18 and TRBJ2-2, with a weak D call of TRBD2 (5 bases match). This receptor was taken from an adult who received the AZD1222 COVID-19 vaccine. The nucleotide sequence reads as follows: TGTGCCAGCTCACCACTTGAGCGGTCAGGGGAGCTGTTTTTT. It translates as CASSPLERSGELFF. The CDR3 plus the reference TRBV18 and TRBJ2-2 genes for the other parts give the full variable domain: NAGVMQNPRHLVRRRGQEARLRCSPMKGHSHVYWYRQLPEEGLKFMVYLQKENIIDESGMPKERFSAEFPKEGPSILRIQQVVRGDSAAYFCASSPLERSGELFFGEGSRLTVL.